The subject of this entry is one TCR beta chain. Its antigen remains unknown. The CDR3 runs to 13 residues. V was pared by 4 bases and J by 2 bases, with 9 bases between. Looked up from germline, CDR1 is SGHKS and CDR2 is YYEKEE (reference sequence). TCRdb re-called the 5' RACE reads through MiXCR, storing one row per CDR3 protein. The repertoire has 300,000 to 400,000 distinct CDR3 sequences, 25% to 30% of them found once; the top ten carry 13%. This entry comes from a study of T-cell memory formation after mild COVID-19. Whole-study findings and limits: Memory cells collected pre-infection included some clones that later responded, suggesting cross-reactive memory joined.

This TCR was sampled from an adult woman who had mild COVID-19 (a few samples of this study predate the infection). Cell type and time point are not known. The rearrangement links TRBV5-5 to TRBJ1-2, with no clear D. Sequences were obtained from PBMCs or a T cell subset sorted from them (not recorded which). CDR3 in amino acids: CASSHDLNYGYTF. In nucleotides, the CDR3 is TGTGCCAGCAGCCACGATCTAAACTATGGCTACACCTTC.